A single sample is the source of the 17 T cell receptor beta chains below, sequenced in a study of blood T cell repertoires in COVID-19. Profiling relied on immunoSEQ multiplex PCR, and the TCRdb table lists in-frame clones only, not all of them. Of some 380,000 clones in the sample, approximately 77% were seen once. The sequencing sample was made of peripheral blood. The origin of the receptors is a human donor with acute or convalescent COVID-19. The donor label of this sample is uncertain.

This clone was seen a handful of times. The V gene is TRBV4-2, the J gene TRBJ1-2; D remains unclear. CDR3 length: 15 residues. V was shortened by 0 bases and J by 2 bases, with 10 bases between the two germline ends. Germline CDR1 is LGHNA and CDR2 is YNFKEQ. The DNA of the CDR3 is TGTGCCAGCAGCCAAGATAGCCGGGTAAACTATGGCTACACCTTC. Amino acid sequence: CASSQDSRVNYGYTF.

In this sample, this clone turned up a few times. The chain uses TRBV6-5 and TRBJ2-7; a possible D gene is TRBD1 (6 bases). Germline values: CDR1 MNHEY, CDR2 SVGAGI. V lost 7 bases and J 4 bases, leaving 20 bases between the germline ends. The CDR3 is 15 residues long. Here the CDR3 reads CASKQVGDTRYEQYF. CDR3 in DNA: TGTGCCAGCAAGCAAGTGGGGGACACGAGATACGAGCAGTACTTC.

This rearrangement joins TRBV30 to TRBJ1-3; weak D call: TRBD1 (6 bases). There are 16 residues in the CDR3. V dropped 0 bases and J dropped 4 bases, with 16 bases sitting between them. Germline CDR1 is GTSNPN and CDR2 is SVGIG (reference sequence). CDR3 sequence: CAWSVLLGAGGNTIYF. The CDR3 DNA reads TGTGCCTGGAGTGTACTGCTGGGGGCTGGAGGAAACACCATATATTTT.

V gene TRBV27 combines with J gene TRBJ2-5, with 8 bases identical to TRBD2. Germline-derived CDR1 and CDR2 are MNHEY and SMNVEV (reference sequence). The CDR3 is made up of 15 amino acids. V gave up 3 bases and J gave up 1 base; unmatched junction bases: 4. The CDR3 region is CASSFFSGTQETQYF. CDR3 nucleotide sequence: TGTGCCAGCAGTTTCTTTAGCGGGACCCAAGAGACCCAGTACTTC.

The chain carries TRBV3-1 (or the pseudogene TRBV3-2) and TRBJ1-6; perhaps TRBD1 as D (5 bases). Germline CDR1 is LGHDT and CDR2 is YNNKEL (reference sequence). This CDR3 spans 14 amino acids. With 1 base removed from V and 7 bases from J, the gap between germline ends came to 8 bases. The CDR3 DNA reads as TGTGCCAGCAGCCAAGTACAGGAAAATTCACCCCTCCACTTT. It specifies CASSQVQENSPLHF.

The chain links TRBV28 to TRBJ1-5; 8 bases match TRBD1. The CDR3 runs 17 residues. Unmatched junction bases numbered 11, after V lost 7 bases and J lost 0 bases. Germline V gene sequence: CDR1 MDHEN, CDR2 SYDVKM. The CDR3 protein is CASNQGTGPYSNQPQHF. Written as DNA, the CDR3 is TGTGCCAGCAACCAAGGGACAGGACCGTATAGCAATCAGCCCCAGCATTTT.

V and J are TRBV3-1 (or the pseudogene TRBV3-2) and TRBJ2-7; the match to TRBD2 covers 7 bases. V lost 5 bases and J lost 0; bases outside the gene matches: 4. The germline gives CDR1 LGHDT, CDR2 YNNKEL (reference sequence). The CDR3 has 14 residues. CDR3 loop: CASSARGFSYEQYF. CDR3 nucleotide sequence: TGTGCCAGCAGCGCGCGGGGGTTCTCCTACGAGCAGTACTTC.

The rearrangement joins TRBV3-1 (or the pseudogene TRBV3-2) to TRBJ2-1; D call uncertain. Trimming cost V 4 bases and J 7 bases, with 5 bases left between them. The CDR3 spans 11 residues. CDR1 LGHDT and CDR2 YNNKEL come from the germline V gene (reference sequence). Here the CDR3 reads CASSRTNEQFF. The CDR3 coding sequence is TGTGCCAGCAGCCGCACAAATGAGCAGTTCTTC.

V usage is TRBV6-5 and J usage is TRBJ1-5; TRBD1 agrees at 9 bases. J gave up 9 bases and V 7 bases, and 10 bases lay outside the gene matches. The CDR3 totals 14 residues. Germline CDR1 and CDR2: MNHEY and SVGAGI. The CDR3 DNA sequence: TGTGCCAGCAACCGACAGGGGGTCGAACCGCCCCAGCATTTT. This sequence encodes CASNRQGVEPPQHF.

The chain joins TRBV11-2 to TRBJ1-3; D gene uncertain. Trimming stripped 1 base from V and 1 base from J, with 8 bases between. Germline V gives CDR1 SGHAT, CDR2 FQNNGV. This CDR3 is 15 amino acids long. This CDR3 reads CASSLVPLSGNTIYF. The CDR3, as DNA: TGTGCCAGCAGCTTAGTCCCCTTGTCTGGAAACACCATATATTTT.

In this sample, this clone turned up a few times. This chain connects TRBV2 to TRBJ2-7; tentative D call: TRBD2 (6 bases). CDR3 length: 15 residues. Trimming shortened V by 1 base and J by 6 bases, and 16 bases separated the two germline ends. From germline, CDR1 is SNHLY and CDR2 FYNNEI. The DNA for the CDR3 is TGTGCCAGCAGTGAAGAGGACTATTCCCGCTCCGAGCAGTACTTC. The encoded protein is CASSEEDYSRSEQYF.

The V call is TRBV5-8, the J call TRBJ2-1; 9 bases line up with TRBD2. The CDR3 extends over 15 amino acids. Unmatched junction bases numbered 3, after V lost 1 base and J lost 4 bases. Germline CDR1 SGHTS, CDR2 YDEGEE. CDR3 sequence (DNA): TGTGCCAGCAGCTTGAGCGGGGGGAAATACAATGAGCAGTTCTTC. As protein: CASSLSGGKYNEQFF.

V and J are TRBV5-4 and TRBJ2-7, with TRBD1 matching over 9 bases. V lost 2 bases to trimming and J lost 5 bases; unmatched junction nucleotides: 2. Germline V gene lookup returns CDR1 SGHNT and CDR2 YYREEE (reference sequence). This CDR3 spans 13 amino acids. The CDR3 loop is CASSFGTGNEQYF. Written as DNA, the CDR3 is TGTGCCAGCAGCTTTGGGACAGGGAACGAGCAGTACTTC. Full variable domain (missing parts from reference TRBV5-4 and TRBJ2-7): ETGVTQSPTHLIKTRGQQVTLRCSSQSGHNTVSWYQQALGQGPQFIFQYYREEENGRGNFPPRFSGLQFPNYSSELNVNALELDDSALYLCASSFGTGNEQYFGPGTRLTVT.

The chain couples TRBV6-5 to TRBJ1-2; D is unresolved. There are 16 residues in the CDR3. Trimming stripped 0 bases from V and 7 bases from J, with 18 bases between. Per germline, CDR1 MNHEY and CDR2 SVGAGI. This chain's CDR3 is CASSYSIILRAGGYTF. The CDR3, as DNA: TGTGCCAGCAGTTACTCGATTATCTTGAGGGCCGGTGGCTACACCTTC.

The V and J genes are TRBV28 and TRBJ1-5; D remains unclear. Trimming removed 7 bases from V and 2 bases from J, with 12 bases in between. CDR1 and CDR2 (germline): MDHEN, SYDVKM. CDR3 size: 14 residues. This CDR3 reads CASKRTAGNQPQHF. The CDR3 bases are TGTGCCAGCAAACGAACAGCGGGCAATCAGCCCCAGCATTTT.

The chain employs TRBV7-2 and TRBJ2-4; TRBD2 aligns across 10 bases. After removal of 3 bases from V and 2 bases from J, the junction contained 10 bases not matched to a gene. CDR3 length: 18 residues. The germline V gene has CDR1 SGHTA and CDR2 FQGNSA. This CDR3 reads CASSLRGSGRATKNIQYF. The CDR3 nucleotides read TGTGCCAGCAGCTTGAGGGGGAGCGGGAGGGCCACCAAAAACATTCAGTACTTC.

V is TRBV5-1 and J is TRBJ1-1; D is undetermined. The CDR3 runs to 13 residues. Germline V gives CDR1 SGHRS, CDR2 YFSETQ. The V and J ends lost 1 base and 3 bases respectively, with 7 bases between them. This CDR3 reads CASSLSLDTEAFF. The CDR3 DNA reads TGCGCCAGCAGCTTGTCCCTCGACACTGAAGCTTTCTTT.